This T cell receptor beta chain was recovered during a study of cytomegalovirus exposure and HLA in healthy donors. PCR employed 60 Vbeta and 13 Jbeta primers. Only in-frame clones appear in the TCRdb table, and some are missing; sequencing was by immunoSEQ multiplex PCR. The sample lists about 250,000 clones; roughly 70% were seen once. This CDR3 comprises 15 residues. V lost 4 bases and J 2 bases, leaving 15 bases between the germline ends. Germline lookup yields CDR1 PRHDT and CDR2 FYEKMQ (reference sequence). The clonotype originates from a female donor in good health and CMV-seronegative. Sequencing was done on a sample of PBMCs. The rearrangement links TRBV13 to TRBJ2-7; TRBD1 is a possible D gene (6 bases). CDR3 loop: CASSSSRDNPYEQYF. CDR3 coding DNA: TGTGCCAGCAGCTCATCCAGGGACAACCCCTACGAGCAGTACTTC.